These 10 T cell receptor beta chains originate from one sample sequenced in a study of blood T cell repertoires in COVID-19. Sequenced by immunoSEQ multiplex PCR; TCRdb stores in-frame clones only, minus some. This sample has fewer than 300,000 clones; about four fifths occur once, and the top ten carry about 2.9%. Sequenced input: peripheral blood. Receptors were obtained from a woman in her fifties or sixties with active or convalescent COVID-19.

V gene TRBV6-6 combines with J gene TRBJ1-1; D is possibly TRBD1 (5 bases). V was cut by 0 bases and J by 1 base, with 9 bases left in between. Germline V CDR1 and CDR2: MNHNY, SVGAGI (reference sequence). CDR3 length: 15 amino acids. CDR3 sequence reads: CASSYSRGRNTEAFF. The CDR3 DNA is TGTGCCAGCAGTTACTCGCGGGGCCGGAACACTGAAGCTTTCTTT.

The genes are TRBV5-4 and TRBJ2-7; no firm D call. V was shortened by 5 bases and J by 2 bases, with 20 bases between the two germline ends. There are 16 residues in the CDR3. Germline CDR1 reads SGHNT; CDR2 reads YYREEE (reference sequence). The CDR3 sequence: CASSEKRLGETYEQYF. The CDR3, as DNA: TGTGCCAGCAGTGAAAAGAGGCTGGGTGAGACCTACGAGCAGTACTTC.

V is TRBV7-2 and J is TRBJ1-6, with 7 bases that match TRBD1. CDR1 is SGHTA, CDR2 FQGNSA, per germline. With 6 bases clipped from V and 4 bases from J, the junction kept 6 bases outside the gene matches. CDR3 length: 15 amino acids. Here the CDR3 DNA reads TGTGCCAGCAGTTCCGGGACAGCGTATAATTCACCCCTCCACTTT. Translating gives CASSSGTAYNSPLHF.

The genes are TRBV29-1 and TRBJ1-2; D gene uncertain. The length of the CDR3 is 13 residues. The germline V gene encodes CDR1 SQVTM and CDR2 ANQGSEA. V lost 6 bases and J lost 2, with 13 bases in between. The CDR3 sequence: CSVTDTANYGYTF. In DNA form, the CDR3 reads TGCAGCGTCACTGACACCGCCAACTATGGCTACACCTTC.

CDR3 DNA sequence: TGTGCCAGCAGCAAACGTAAATTGACAGAGAACACTGAAGCTTTCTTT. Translated, it gives CASSKRKLTENTEAFF. The chain carries TRBV21-1 and TRBJ1-1; TRBD1, the table's D call, was not compared with the DNA. TRBV21-1 represents a pseudogene. This CDR3 spans 16 amino acids.

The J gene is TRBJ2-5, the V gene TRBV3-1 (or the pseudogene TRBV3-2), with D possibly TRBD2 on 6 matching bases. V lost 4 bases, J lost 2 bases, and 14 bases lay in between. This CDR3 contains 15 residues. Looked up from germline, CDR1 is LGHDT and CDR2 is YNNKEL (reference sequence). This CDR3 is CASSLQTGLQETQYF. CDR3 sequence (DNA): TGTGCCAGCAGCCTGCAGACGGGACTTCAAGAGACCCAGTACTTC.

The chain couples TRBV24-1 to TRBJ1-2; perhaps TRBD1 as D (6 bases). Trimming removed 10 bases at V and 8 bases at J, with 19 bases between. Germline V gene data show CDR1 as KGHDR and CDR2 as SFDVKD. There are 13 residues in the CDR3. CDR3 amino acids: CATTGQRGLGYTF. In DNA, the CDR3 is TGTGCCACTACCGGACAGCGGGGCCTAGGCTACACCTTC.

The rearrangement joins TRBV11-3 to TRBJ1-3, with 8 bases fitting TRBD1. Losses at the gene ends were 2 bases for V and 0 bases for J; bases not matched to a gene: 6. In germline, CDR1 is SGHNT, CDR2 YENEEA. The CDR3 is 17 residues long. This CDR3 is CASSLQGAPSSGNTIYF. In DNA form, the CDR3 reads TGTGCCAGCAGCTTACAGGGGGCCCCCAGCTCTGGAAACACCATATATTTT.

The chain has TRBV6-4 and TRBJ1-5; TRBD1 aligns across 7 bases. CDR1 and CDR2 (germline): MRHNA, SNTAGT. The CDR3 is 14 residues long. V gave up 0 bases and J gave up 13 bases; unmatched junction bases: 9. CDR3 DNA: TGTGCCAGCAGTGACTCCCCGACAGGGACGGTGCAGCATTTT. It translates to CASSDSPTGTVQHF.

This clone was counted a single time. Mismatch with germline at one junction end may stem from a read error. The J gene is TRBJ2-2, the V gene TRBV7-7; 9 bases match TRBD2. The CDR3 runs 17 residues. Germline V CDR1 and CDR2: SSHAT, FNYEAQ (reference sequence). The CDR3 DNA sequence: TGTGCTAGCAGCTCCAGTGTAGCGGGGGCTGCCACCGGGGAGCTGTTTTTT. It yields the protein CASSSSVAGAATGELFF.